Included here is one T cell receptor beta chain sequence, with context. This sample stems from a study of blood T cell repertoires in COVID-19. Whole-study context: Nucleic acid was either cDNA or gDNA, and it came from T cells, B-cell-depleted T cells, or PBMCs.

In the original analysis: Amplification from reference gene primers served as the basis for estimated nucleated cell counts. The assay was immunoSEQ multiplex PCR, and TCRdb's table has in-frame clones only and misses some. V and J calls plus clone size are reproduced from that table; the DNA served to infer D and trimming. The table has roughly 120,000 clones, around 80% seen once; the top ten hold roughly 6%. CDR3 length equals 14 residues. Germline CDR1 reads GTSNPN; CDR2 reads SVGIG (reference sequence). Trimming left V 0 bases short and J 5 bases short, with 13 bases between. The TCR was taken from a man in his 70s with acute or convalescent COVID-19. The specimen sequenced was peripheral blood. The V and J genes are TRBV30 and TRBJ1-1, with D possibly matching TRBD1 (6 bases). The CDR3 spells CAWSVYRARTEAFF. The CDR3 region has the DNA TGTGCCTGGAGTGTGTACAGGGCGAGGACTGAAGCTTTCTTT.